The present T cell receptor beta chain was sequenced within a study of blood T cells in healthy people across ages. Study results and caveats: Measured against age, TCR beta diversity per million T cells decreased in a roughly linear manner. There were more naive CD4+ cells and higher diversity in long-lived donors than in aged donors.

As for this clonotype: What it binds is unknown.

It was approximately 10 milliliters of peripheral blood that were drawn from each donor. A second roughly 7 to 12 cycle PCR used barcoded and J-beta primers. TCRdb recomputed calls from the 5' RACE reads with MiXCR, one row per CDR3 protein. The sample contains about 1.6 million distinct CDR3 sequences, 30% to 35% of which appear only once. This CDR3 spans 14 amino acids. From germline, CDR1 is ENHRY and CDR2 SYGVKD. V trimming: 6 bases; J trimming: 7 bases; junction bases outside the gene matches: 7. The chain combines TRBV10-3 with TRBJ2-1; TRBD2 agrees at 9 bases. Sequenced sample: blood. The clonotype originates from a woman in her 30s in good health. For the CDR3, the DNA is TGTGCCATCAGAACAGCGGGAGGAAGGAATGAGCAGTTCTTC. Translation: CAIRTAGGRNEQFF.